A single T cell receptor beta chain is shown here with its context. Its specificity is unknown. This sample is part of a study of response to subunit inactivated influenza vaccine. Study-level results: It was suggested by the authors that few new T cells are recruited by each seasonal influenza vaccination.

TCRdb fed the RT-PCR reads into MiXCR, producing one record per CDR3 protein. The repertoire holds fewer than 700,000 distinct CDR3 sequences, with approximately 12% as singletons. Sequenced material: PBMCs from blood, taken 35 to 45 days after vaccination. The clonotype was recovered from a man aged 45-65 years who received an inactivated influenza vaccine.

The CDR3 loop reads CATSAGQGGAKNIQYF. The CDR3 region has the DNA TGTGCCACCAGTGCGGGACAGGGGGGAGCCAAAAACATTCAGTACTTC. The rearrangement links TRBV24-1 to TRBJ2-4; 11 bases agree with TRBD1. J lost 0 bases, V lost 5 bases, and 2 bases had no gene match. Germline-derived CDR1 and CDR2 are KGHDR and SFDVKD. There are 16 residues in the CDR3.